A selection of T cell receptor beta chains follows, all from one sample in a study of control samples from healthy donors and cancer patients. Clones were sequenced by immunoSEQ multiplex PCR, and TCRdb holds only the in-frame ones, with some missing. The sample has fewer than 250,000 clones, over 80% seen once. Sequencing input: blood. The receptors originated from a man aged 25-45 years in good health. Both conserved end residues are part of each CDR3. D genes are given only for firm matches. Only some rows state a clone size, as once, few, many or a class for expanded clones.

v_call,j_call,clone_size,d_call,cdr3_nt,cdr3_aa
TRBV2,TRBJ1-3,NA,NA,TGTGCCAGCAGTGGACAGCGCTCTGGAAACACCATATATTTT,CASSGQRSGNTIYF
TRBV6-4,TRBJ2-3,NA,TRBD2,TGTGCCAGCAGTGAGACTAGCGGGGGGGGCGCAGATACGCAGTATTTT,CASSETSGGGADTQYF
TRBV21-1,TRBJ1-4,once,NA,TGTGCCAGCAGCAAACTCTATCGGGCCGGACCTAATGAAAAACTGTTTTTT,CASSKLYRAGPNEKLFF
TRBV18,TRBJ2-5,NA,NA,TGTGCCAGCTCACCATGGCAGGGGGAGACCCAGTACTTC,CASSPWQGETQYF
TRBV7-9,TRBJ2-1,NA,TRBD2,TGTGCCAGCAGCTTAGCGCTACCGGGGGGGCTCCTCTACAATGAGCAGTTCTTC,CASSLALPGGLLYNEQFF
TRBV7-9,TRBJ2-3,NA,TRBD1,TGTGCCAGCAGTCGAGGACAGGGGAGGGAGGATACGCAGTATTTT,CASSRGQGREDTQYF
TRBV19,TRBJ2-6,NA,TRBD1,TGTGCCAGTAGTAGGGGACAGGGTCCGTCTGGGGCCAACGTCCTGACTTTC,CASSRGQGPSGANVLTF
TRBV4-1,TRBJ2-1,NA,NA,TGCGCCAGCAGCCAAGGTGGTGGGGGCAATGAGCAGTTCTTC,CASSQGGGGNEQFF
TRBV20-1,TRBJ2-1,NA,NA,TGCAGTGCTAGTTTTCCGTACATTAATGAGCAGTTCTTC,CSASFPYINEQFF
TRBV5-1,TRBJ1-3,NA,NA,TGCGCCAGCATCAAAGGGCCAGGGAAAGGAAACACCATATATTTT,CASIKGPGKGNTIYF
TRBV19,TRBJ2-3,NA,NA,TGTGCCAGTAGTATCGGACTATCCACAGATACGCAGTATTTT,CASSIGLSTDTQYF
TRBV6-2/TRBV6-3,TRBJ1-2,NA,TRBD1,TGTGCCAGCAGTACCAACAGGGGGCGCGGGTATGGCTACACCTTC,CASSTNRGRGYGYTF
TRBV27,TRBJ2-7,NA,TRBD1,TGTGCCAGCAGTCCGGGCCCGGGACAGGGGAGTGAGCAGTACTTC,CASSPGPGQGSEQYF
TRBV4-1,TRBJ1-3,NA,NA,TGCGCCAGCAGCCAAGATCGGGGGAGGGGAACTGGAAACACCATATATTTT,CASSQDRGRGTGNTIYF
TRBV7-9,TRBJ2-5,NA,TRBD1,TGTGCCAGCAGCTTGCACGGGACAGCCCAAGAGACCCAGTACTTC,CASSLHGTAQETQYF
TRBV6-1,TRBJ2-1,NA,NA,TGTGCCAGCAGTGAATTCTATGAGCAGTTCTTC,CASSEFYEQFF
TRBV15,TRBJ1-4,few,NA,TGTGCCACCAGCAGTGGGAGGACAACTAATGAAAAACTGTTTTTT,CATSSGRTTNEKLFF
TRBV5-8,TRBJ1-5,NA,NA,TGTGCCAGCAGCTCCCAGGGGTATAGCAATCAGCCCCAGCATTTT,CASSSQGYSNQPQHF
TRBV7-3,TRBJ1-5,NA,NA,TGTGCCAGCAGCTTAACCCCTAATAGCAATCAGCCCCAGCATTTT,CASSLTPNSNQPQHF
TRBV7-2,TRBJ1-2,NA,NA,TGTGCCAGCAGCCCAGGGCCGAACTATGGCTACACCTTC,CASSPGPNYGYTF
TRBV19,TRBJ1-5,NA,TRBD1,TGTGCCAGTAGGGGGGACAGGAGCAATCAGCCCCAGCATTTT,CASRGDRSNQPQHF
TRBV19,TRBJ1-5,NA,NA,TGTGCCAGTAGACGGGACGAGAGCCCTCAGCCCCAGCATTTT,CASRRDESPQPQHF
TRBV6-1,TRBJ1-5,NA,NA,TGTGCCAGCAGTGAAGTCAGGAAGAAATACAATCAGCCCCAGCATTTT,CASSEVRKKYNQPQHF
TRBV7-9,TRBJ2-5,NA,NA,TGTGCCAGCAGCGCCGGGACTCCTCAAGAGACCCAGTACTTC,CASSAGTPQETQYF
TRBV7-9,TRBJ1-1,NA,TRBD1,TGTGCCAGCAGCGGCCGACAGGGGGTGAACACTGAAGCTTTCTTT,CASSGRQGVNTEAFF
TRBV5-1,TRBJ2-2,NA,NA,TGCGCCAGCAGCTGGGGAGACACCGGGGAGCTGTTTTTT,CASSWGDTGELFF
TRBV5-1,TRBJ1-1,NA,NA,TGCGCCAGCAGCTTCTCCTTCATAGGCACTGAAGCTTTCTTT,CASSFSFIGTEAFF
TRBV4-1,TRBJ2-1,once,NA,TGCGCCAGCAGCCAAGTACCTAGCATCCGGGATAATGAGCAGTTCTTC,CASSQVPSIRDNEQFF
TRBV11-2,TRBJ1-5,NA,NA,TGTGCCAGCAGCTTAGATCGGGGACAGCCCCAGCATTTT,CASSLDRGQPQHF
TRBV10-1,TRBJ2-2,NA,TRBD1,TGCGCCAGTAGCCGGGACAGGGGGCTGGACACCGGGGAGCTGTTTTTT,CASSRDRGLDTGELFF
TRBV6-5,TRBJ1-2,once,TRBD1,TGTGCCAGCAGGGGGGACAGGGGCGTTCACTATGGCTACACCTTC,CASRGDRGVHYGYTF
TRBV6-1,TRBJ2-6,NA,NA,TGTGCCAGCAGTGGTAAACCGGGACGGATGGATGGTGGGGCCAACGTCCTGACTTTC,CASSGKPGRMDGGANVLTF
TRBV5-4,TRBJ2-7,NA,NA,TGTGCCAGCAGCTTGGGTCCCGCTCAGGACCCCTACGAGCAGTACTTC,CASSLGPAQDPYEQYF
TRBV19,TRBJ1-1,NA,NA,TGTGCCAGTAGTATCCAAGCGACACCTTTCCTCACTGAAGCTTTCTTT,CASSIQATPFLTEAFF
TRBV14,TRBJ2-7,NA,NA,TGTGCCAGCAGCCAAGCTCCTCGATCAAGGTTCGTCCCGTACTTC,CASSQAPRSRFVPYF
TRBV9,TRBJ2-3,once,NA,TGTGCCAGCAGCGTTTTGGGAGCCCAGGGAACAGATACGCAGTATTTT,CASSVLGAQGTDTQYF
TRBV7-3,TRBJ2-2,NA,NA,TGTGCCAGCAGGGGTTATACCGGGGAGCTGTTTTTT,CASRGYTGELFF
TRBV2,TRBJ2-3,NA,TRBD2,TGTGCCAGCAGTGGCCCCCAGGCGGCGGGGGGGCCAGATACGCAGTATTTT,CASSGPQAAGGPDTQYF
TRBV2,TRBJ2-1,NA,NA,TGTGCCAGCAGTGAAGCTTTCTCCTACAATGAGCAGTTCTTC,CASSEAFSYNEQFF
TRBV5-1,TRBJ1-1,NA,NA,TGCGCCAGCAGCTTGGCAGCTATGAACACTGAAGCTTTCTTT,CASSLAAMNTEAFF
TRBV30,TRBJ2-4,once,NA,TGTGCCTGGAGTGTACCCCAGGAGGGGCGAGACATTCAGTACTTC,CAWSVPQEGRDIQYF
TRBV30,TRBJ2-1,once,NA,TGTGCCTGGAGTCTCCCGGTGCATGAGCAGTTCTTC,CAWSLPVHEQFF
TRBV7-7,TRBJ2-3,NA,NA,TGTGCCAGCAGCTTAGCCGGGGGGCGAGATACGCAGTATTTT,CASSLAGGRDTQYF
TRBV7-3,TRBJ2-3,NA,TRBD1,TGTGCCAGCAGCCTCCGACAGGGTTCGTCAGATACGCAGTATTTT,CASSLRQGSSDTQYF
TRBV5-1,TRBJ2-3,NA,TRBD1,TGCGCCAGCAGCTTGGCATTACGAGGGGGCGGTCCAGATACGCAGTATTTT,CASSLALRGGGPDTQYF
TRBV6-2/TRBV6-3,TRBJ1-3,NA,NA,TGTGCCAGCAGTTACATGGATTCTGGAAACACCATATATTTT,CASSYMDSGNTIYF
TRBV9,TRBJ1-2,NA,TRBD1,TGTGCCAGCAGCGTAGATAGGGGGCCTGGCTACACCTTC,CASSVDRGPGYTF
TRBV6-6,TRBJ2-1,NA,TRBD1,TGTGCCAGCAGAGAGGGACAGGGCTACAATGAGCAGTTCTTC,CASREGQGYNEQFF
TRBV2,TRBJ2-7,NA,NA,TGTGCCAGCAGTGAATTATTGGGGCGGACGTACGAGCAGTACTTC,CASSELLGRTYEQYF
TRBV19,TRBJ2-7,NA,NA,TGTGCCAGTAGGGACCTCCCAAATTCACCCCAGTACTTC,CASRDLPNSPQYF
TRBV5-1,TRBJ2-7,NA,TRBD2,TGCGCCAGCAGCTTGGGCCAGCGGGGTGACGAGCAGTACTTC,CASSLGQRGDEQYF
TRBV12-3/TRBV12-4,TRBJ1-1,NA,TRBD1,TGTGCCAGCACCGCCGACAGGGGGGCTTTCTTT,CASTADRGAFF
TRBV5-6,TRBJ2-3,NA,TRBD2,TGTGCCAGCAGCTCCACTAGCGGGGGGCCGGATACGCAGTATTTT,CASSSTSGGPDTQYF
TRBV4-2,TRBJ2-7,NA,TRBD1,TGTGCCAGCAGCCAGGACCGGGACAGTAGGATCTACGAGCAGTACTTC,CASSQDRDSRIYEQYF
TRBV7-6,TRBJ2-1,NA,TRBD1,TGTGCCAGCAGCTCAAGAAGACGGGACAGGGGCCAAATCTCCTACAATGAGCAGTTCTTC,CASSSRRRDRGQISYNEQFF